This T cell receptor beta chain was sequenced for a study of shared clonotypes between healthy human individuals. Profiled with immunoSEQ multiplex PCR; TCRdb holds only in-frame clones, not every one. The table lists 110,000 or so clones, roughly 70% of them singletons. Trimming removed 2 bases from V and 6 bases from J, with 13 bases in between. Germline loops: CDR1 LNHDA, CDR2 SQIVND (reference sequence). This CDR3 region has 15 residues. This receptor was taken from a woman aged 30 to 39 in good health. The chain combines TRBV19 with TRBJ1-4; weak D call: TRBD1 (5 bases). Specimen: memory CD8+ T cells sorted from blood. Sample subset: CD45RO+ cells pooled with CCR7-negative TemRA cells. The CDR3 protein is CASSIKGSDDEKLFF. The CDR3 coding sequence is TGTGCCAGTAGTATAAAGGGGTCGGATGATGAAAAACTGTTTTTT.